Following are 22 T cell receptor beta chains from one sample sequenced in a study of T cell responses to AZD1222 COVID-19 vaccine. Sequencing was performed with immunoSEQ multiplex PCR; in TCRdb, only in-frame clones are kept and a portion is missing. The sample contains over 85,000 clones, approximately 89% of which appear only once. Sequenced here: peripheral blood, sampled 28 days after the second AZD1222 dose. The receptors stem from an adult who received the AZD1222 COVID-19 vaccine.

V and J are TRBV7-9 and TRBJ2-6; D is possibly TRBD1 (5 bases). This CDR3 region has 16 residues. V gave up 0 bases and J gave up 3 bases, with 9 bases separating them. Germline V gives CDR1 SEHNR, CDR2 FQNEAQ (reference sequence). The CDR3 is CASSLAQGGGANVLTF. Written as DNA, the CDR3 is TGTGCCAGCAGCTTAGCGCAGGGCGGTGGGGCCAACGTCCTGACTTTC.

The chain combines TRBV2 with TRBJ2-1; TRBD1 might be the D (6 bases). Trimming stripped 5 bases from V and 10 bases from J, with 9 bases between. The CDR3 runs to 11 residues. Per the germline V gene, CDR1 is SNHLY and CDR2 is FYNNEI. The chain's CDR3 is CASSWDTEQFF. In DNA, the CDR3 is TGTGCCAGCAGTTGGGACACCGAGCAGTTCTTC.

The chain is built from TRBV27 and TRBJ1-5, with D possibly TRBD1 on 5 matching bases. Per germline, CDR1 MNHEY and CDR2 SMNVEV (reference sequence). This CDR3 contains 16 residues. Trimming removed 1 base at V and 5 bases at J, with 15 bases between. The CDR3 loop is CASSLWGHTGDQPQHF. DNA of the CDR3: TGTGCCAGCAGTTTATGGGGCCACACAGGCGATCAGCCCCAGCATTTT.

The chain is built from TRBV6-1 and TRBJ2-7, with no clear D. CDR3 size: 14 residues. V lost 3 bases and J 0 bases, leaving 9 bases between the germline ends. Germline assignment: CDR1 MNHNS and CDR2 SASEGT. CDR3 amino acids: CASSEVSDSYEQYV. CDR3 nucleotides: TGTGCCAGCAGTGAGGTCTCCGACTCCTACGAGCAGTACGTC.

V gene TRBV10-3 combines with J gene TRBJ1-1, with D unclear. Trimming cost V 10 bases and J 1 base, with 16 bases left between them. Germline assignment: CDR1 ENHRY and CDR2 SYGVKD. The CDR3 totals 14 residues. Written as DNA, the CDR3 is TGTGCCAGCAAAATTTCTGCGGGGAACACTGAAGCTTTCTTT. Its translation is CASKISAGNTEAFF.

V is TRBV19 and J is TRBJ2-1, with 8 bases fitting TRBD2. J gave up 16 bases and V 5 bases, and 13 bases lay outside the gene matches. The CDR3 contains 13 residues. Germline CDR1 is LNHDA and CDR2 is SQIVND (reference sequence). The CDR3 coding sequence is TGTGCCAGTAGTGACGGGGGGGCCCTTTTTTATTTCTTC. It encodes CASSDGGALFYFF. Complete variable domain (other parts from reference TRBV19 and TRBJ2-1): DGGITQSPKYLFRKEGQNVTLSCEQNLNHDAMYWYRQDPGQGLRLIYYSQIVNDFQKGDIAEGYSVSREKKESFPLTVTSAQKNPTAFYLCASSDGGALFYFFGPGTRLTVL.

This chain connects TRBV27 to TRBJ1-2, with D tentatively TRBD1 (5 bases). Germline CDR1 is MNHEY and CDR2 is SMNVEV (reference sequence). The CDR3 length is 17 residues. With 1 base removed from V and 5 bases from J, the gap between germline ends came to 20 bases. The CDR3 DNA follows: TGTGCCAGCAGTTTATACCAGTCAAACGGGACGGTTTATGGCTACACCTTC. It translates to CASSLYQSNGTVYGYTF.

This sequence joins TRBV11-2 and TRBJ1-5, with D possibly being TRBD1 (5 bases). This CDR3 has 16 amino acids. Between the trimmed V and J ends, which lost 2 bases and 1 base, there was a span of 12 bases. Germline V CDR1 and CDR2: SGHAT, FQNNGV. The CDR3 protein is CASSLSARVSNQPQHF. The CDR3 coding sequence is TGTGCCAGCAGCTTATCGGCCAGGGTGAGCAATCAGCCCCAGCATTTT.

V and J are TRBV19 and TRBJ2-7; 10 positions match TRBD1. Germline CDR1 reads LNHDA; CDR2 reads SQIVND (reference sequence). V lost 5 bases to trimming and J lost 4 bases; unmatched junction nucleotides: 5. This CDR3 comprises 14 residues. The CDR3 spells CASSAGTGDYEQYF. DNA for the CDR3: TGTGCCAGTAGTGCCGGGACAGGGGATTACGAGCAGTACTTC.

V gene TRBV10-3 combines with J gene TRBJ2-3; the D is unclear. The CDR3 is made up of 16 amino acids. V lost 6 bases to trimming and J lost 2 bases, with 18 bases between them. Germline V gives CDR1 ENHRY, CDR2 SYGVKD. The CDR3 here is CAIRTASGSNTDTQYF. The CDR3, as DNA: TGTGCCATCAGGACGGCCTCTGGATCAAACACAGATACGCAGTATTTT.

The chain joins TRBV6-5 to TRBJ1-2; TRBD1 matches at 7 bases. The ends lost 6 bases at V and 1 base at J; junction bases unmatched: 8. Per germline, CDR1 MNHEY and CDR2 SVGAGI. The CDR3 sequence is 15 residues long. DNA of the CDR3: TGTGCCAGCAGCTTAGGGACAGAGAGTAACTATGGCTACACCTTC. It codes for CASSLGTESNYGYTF.

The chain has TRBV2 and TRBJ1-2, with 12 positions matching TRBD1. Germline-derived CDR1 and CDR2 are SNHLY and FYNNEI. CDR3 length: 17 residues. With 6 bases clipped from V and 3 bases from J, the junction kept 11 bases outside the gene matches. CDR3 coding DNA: TGTGCCAGCAGCGACGGGACAGGGGGCTTACTCGACTATGGCTACACCTTC. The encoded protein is CASSDGTGGLLDYGYTF.

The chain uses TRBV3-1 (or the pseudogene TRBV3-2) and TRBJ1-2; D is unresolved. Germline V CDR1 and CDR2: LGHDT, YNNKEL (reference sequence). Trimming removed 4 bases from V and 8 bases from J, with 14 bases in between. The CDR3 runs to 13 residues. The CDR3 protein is CASSLLSGEGYTF. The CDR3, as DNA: TGTGCCAGCAGCCTCCTGAGTGGTGAGGGCTACACCTTC.

CDR3 bases: TGCAGCGTTGGCAACAGGGGGGCCCCTGGGGCCAACGTCCTGACTTTC. Translation gives CSVGNRGAPGANVLTF. The gene calls are TRBV29-1 and TRBJ2-6; TRBD1 matches at 8 bases. In germline, CDR1 is SQVTM, CDR2 ANQGSEA. The CDR3 totals 16 residues. The junction had 7 bases not matched to a gene; V was cut back by 4 bases and J by 2 bases.

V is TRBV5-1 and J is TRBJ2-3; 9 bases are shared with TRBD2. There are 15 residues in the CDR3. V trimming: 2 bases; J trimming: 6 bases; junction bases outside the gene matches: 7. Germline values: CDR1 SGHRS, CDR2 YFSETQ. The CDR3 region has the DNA TGCGCCAGCAGCTTTGGCGGGGGGGCCGCGGATACGCAGTATTTT. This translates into CASSFGGGAADTQYF.

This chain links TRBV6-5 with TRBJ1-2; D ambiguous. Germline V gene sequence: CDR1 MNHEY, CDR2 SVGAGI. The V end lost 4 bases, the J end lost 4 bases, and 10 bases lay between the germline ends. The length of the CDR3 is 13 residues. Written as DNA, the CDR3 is TGTGCCAGCAGTTCGGACGGATCCTATGGCTACACCTTC. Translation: CASSSDGSYGYTF.

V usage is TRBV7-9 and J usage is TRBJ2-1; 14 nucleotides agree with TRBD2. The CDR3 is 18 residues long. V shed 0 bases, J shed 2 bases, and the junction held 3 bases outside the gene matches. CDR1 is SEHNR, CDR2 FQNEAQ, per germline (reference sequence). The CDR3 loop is CASSLATSGGAPYNEQFF. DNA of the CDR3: TGTGCCAGCAGCTTAGCGACTAGCGGGGGGGCGCCCTACAATGAGCAGTTCTTC.

CDR3 amino acids: CASSLSITGEQYV. The CDR3 nucleotides read TGTGCCAGCAGTTTATCCATCACGGGCGAGCAGTACGTC. The chain has TRBV12-3 or TRBV12-4 and TRBJ2-7; D gene unclear. This CDR3 is built from 13 residues. The V end was cut by 2 bases, the J end by 6 bases, with 11 bases between.

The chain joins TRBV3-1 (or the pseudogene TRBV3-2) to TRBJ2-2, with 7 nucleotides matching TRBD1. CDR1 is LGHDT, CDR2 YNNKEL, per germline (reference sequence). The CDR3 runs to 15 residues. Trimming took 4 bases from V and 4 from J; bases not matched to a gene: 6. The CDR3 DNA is TGTGCCAGCAGCCTGGACAGGCCGGGCACCGGGGAGCTGTTTTTT. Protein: CASSLDRPGTGELFF.

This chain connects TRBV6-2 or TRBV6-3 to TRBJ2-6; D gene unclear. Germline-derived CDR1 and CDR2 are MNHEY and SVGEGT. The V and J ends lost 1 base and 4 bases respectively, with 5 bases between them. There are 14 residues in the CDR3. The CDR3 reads CASSYLQGANVLTF. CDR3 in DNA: TGTGCCAGCAGTTACTTACAGGGGGCCAACGTCCTGACTTTC.

The CDR3 spells CASIDSSYNSPLHF. The CDR3 nucleotides read TGTGCCAGCATCGACAGCTCCTATAATTCACCCCTCCACTTT. V and J are TRBV16 and TRBJ1-6; D possibly corresponds to TRBD1 (5 bases). This CDR3 has 14 amino acids. V dropped 7 bases and J dropped 0 bases, with 7 bases sitting between them. Germline V gives CDR1 KGHSY, CDR2 FQNENV.

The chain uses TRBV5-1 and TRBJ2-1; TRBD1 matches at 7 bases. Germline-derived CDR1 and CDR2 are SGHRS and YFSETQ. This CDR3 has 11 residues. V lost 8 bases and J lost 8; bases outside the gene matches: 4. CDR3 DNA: TGCGCCAGTACAGGGGAGTATGAGCAGTTCTTC. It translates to CASTGEYEQFF. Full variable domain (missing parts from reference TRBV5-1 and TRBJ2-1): KAGVTQTPRYLIKTRGQQVTLSCSPISGHRSVSWYQQTPGQGLQFLFEYFSETQRNKGNFPGRFSGRQFSNSRSEMNVSTLELGDSALYLCASTGEYEQFFGPGTRLTVL.